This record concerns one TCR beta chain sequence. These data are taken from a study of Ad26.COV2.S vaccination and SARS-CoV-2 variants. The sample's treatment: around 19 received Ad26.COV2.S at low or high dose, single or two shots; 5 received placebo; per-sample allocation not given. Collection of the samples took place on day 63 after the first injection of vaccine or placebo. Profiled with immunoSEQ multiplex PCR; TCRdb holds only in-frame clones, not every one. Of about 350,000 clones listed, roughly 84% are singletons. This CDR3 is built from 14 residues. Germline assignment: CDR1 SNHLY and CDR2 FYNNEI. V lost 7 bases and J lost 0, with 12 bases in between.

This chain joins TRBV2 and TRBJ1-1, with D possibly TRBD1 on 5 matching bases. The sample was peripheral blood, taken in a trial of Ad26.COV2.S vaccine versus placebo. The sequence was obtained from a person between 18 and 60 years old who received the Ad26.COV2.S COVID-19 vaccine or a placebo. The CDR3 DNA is TGTGCCAGCATGGGGGGTGGGATGAACACTGAAGCTTTCTTT. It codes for CASMGGGMNTEAFF.